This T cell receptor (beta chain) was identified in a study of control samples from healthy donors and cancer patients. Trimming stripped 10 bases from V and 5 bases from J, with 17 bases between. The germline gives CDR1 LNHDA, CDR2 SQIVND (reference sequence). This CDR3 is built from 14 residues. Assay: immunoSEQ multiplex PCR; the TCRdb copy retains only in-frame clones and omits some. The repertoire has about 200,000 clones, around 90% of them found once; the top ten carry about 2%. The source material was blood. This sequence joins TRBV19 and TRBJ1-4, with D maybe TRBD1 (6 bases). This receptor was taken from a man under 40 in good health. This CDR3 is CATQGGGTNEKLFF. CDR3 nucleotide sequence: TGTGCCACTCAAGGCGGGGGCACGAATGAAAAACTGTTTTTT. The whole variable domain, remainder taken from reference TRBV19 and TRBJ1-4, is DGGITQSPKYLFRKEGQNVTLSCEQNLNHDAMYWYRQDPGQGLRLIYYSQIVNDFQKGDIAEGYSVSREKKESFPLTVTSAQKNPTAFYLCATQGGGTNEKLFFGSGTQLSVL.